The 21 T cell receptor beta chains presented below share a single source sample, sequenced in a study of cytomegalovirus exposure and HLA in healthy donors. The protocol was immunoSEQ multiplex PCR, while the TCRdb copy is restricted to in-frame clones and leaves out a portion. Altogether a few hundred thousand clones are present, roughly 86% being singletons, with the ten largest covering around 0.91%. Sequencing input: PBMCs. The origin of the receptors is a man aged 25 to 40 in good health and CMV-seronegative.

This chain links TRBV4-1 with TRBJ2-3; the D is unclear. This CDR3 has 14 amino acids. V was clipped by 5 bases and J by 4 bases, with 13 bases between them. The germline V gene encodes CDR1 MGHRA and CDR2 YSYEKL. CDR3 in DNA: TGCGCCAGCAGCACCGGAATGCTAGCAGATACGCAGTATTTT. Translating it yields CASSTGMLADTQYF.

The chain combines TRBV7-8 with TRBJ1-6, with a weak D call TRBD1 (5 bases). In germline, CDR1 is SGHVS, CDR2 FQNEAQ. The CDR3 is 21 amino acids. Trimming took off 5 bases at V and 0 bases at J, with 26 bases between the two ends. The CDR3: CASSPNPGLQIGSSYNSPLHF. The DNA of the CDR3 is TGTGCCAGCAGCCCTAATCCGGGACTTCAAATCGGGAGCTCCTATAATTCACCCCTCCACTTT.

The V and J genes are TRBV7-8 and TRBJ1-1; no reliable D call. CDR3 length equals 16 residues. V lost 3 bases and J 3 bases, leaving 17 bases between the germline ends. Germline V lookup: CDR1 SGHVS, CDR2 FQNEAQ. CDR3 sequence (DNA): TGTGCCAGCAGCTTTCCTCCTGGGTCCGGGGACACTGAAGCTTTCTTT. Residues: CASSFPPGSGDTEAFF. Variable domain in full (rest from reference TRBV7-8 and TRBJ1-1): GAGVSQSPRYKVAKRGQDVALRCDPISGHVSLFWYQQALGQGPEFLTYFQNEAQLDKSGLPSDRFFAERPEGSVSTLKIQRTQQEDSAVYLCASSFPPGSGDTEAFFGQGTRLTVV.

This clone has a single count. The genes are TRBV6-5 and TRBJ2-1, with 8 bases that match TRBD2. Looked up from germline, CDR1 is MNHEY and CDR2 is SVGAGI. The CDR3 has 13 amino acids. V lost 5 bases, J lost 9 bases, and 6 bases stayed unmatched. The CDR3 DNA sequence: TGTGCCAGCAGTCCGGGGGGGCTTGGTGAGCAGTTCTTC. Protein product: CASSPGGLGEQFF.

The chain recombines TRBV2 with TRBJ2-5, with TRBD2 matching 8 bases. The CDR3 totals 15 residues. V trimming: 2 bases; J trimming: 5 bases; junction bases outside the gene matches: 7. Germline-derived CDR1 and CDR2 are SNHLY and FYNNEI. Written as DNA, the CDR3 is TGTGCCAGCAGTGAATTCTGGCGGGGGGATGAGACCCAGTACTTC. Its translation is CASSEFWRGDETQYF.

The chain uses TRBV13 and TRBJ2-7; TRBD1 aligns across 7 bases. Germline V gene sequence: CDR1 PRHDT, CDR2 FYEKMQ (reference sequence). V trimming: 2 bases; J trimming: 2 bases; junction bases outside the gene matches: 9. This CDR3 has 16 residues. The CDR3 loop reads CASSLPGAQGAYEQYF. The DNA of the CDR3 is TGTGCCAGCAGCTTACCGGGCGCGCAGGGGGCCTACGAGCAGTACTTC.

This clone was recorded only once. The rearrangement uses TRBV5-1 and TRBJ2-7; 8 bases align to TRBD1. The CDR3 contains 15 residues. The J segment lost 0 bases and the V segment lost 0 bases, leaving 2 bases of the junction unmatched. Germline loops: CDR1 SGHRS, CDR2 YFSETQ. In nucleotides, the CDR3 is TGCGCCAGCAGCTTGGCAACAGGGGGCTCCTACGAGCAGTACTTC. It encodes CASSLATGGSYEQYF.

V gene TRBV10-2 combines with J gene TRBJ1-2; no clear D. Germline V gene lookup returns CDR1 WSHSY and CDR2 SAAADI. The CDR3 has 15 amino acids. Trimming shortened V by 2 bases and J by 4 bases, and 14 bases separated the two germline ends. The CDR3 reads CASSEAPYEGYGYTF. The CDR3 DNA follows: TGCGCCAGCAGTGAGGCACCGTACGAGGGCTATGGCTACACCTTC.

The chain links TRBV27 to TRBJ1-1; maybe TRBD1 (6 bases). Germline V gives CDR1 MNHEY, CDR2 SMNVEV (reference sequence). V was cut by 1 base and J by 7 bases, with 13 bases left in between. CDR3 length equals 14 residues. The chain's CDR3 is CASSLFRTDVEAFF. Written as DNA, the CDR3 is TGTGCCAGCAGTTTATTTAGGACAGACGTTGAAGCTTTCTTT.

This clone came up once. This rearrangement joins TRBV5-6 to TRBJ1-1; D is undetermined. From germline, CDR1 is SGHDT and CDR2 YYEEEE. The V end lost 2 bases, the J end lost 2 bases, and 7 bases lay between the germline ends. The CDR3 length is 13 residues. The CDR3 coding sequence is TGTGCCAGCAGCTTTGGGCCTAACACTGAAGCTTTCTTT. Translated: CASSFGPNTEAFF. Full variable domain (rest looked up from reference TRBV5-6 and TRBJ1-1): DAGVTQSPTHLIKTRGQQVTLRCSPKSGHDTVSWYQQALGQGPQFIFQYYEEEERQRGNFPDRFSGHQFPNYSSELNVNALLLGDSALYLCASSFGPNTEAFFGQGTRLTVV.

V is TRBV7-7 and J is TRBJ2-3; TRBD2 matches at 7 bases. Germline V gene sequence: CDR1 SSHAT, CDR2 FNYEAQ (reference sequence). The J segment lost 2 bases and the V segment lost 1 base, leaving 9 bases of the junction unmatched. This CDR3 contains 17 residues. In DNA form, the CDR3 reads TGTGCCAGCAGCTTAGGCCTTGGCGGGGGATTCACAGATACGCAGTATTTT. This sequence encodes CASSLGLGGGFTDTQYF.

This clone was found a few times. The chain combines TRBV6-5 with TRBJ1-6, with D uncertain. CDR1 and CDR2 from the germline V gene are MNHEY and SVGAGI. CDR3 length equals 15 residues. V lost 2 bases, J lost 0 bases, and 5 bases lay in between. In DNA form, the CDR3 reads TGTGCCAGCAGTTACAAGAGCTCCTATAATTCACCCCTCCACTTT. Its protein is CASSYKSSYNSPLHF.

This rearrangement joins TRBV5-4 to TRBJ2-5; a weak D match, TRBD2 (6 bases). Germline CDR1 SGHNT, CDR2 YYREEE (reference sequence). Trimming left V 6 bases short and J 5 bases short, with 17 bases between. The CDR3 runs 14 residues. CDR3 sequence: CASMGGTSSETQYF. CDR3 in DNA: TGTGCCAGCATGGGGGGAACATCTTCGGAGACCCAGTACTTC.

To note about this clone: A much larger clone is a single base away; this may be a read error. The gene calls are TRBV10-1 and TRBJ2-7, with TRBD1 matching 9 bases. CDR3 length: 13 amino acids. Trimming at V came to 4 bases and at J to 2 bases, leaving 0 bases not matched to a gene. Germline V lookup: CDR1 WNHNN, CDR2 SYGVQD (reference sequence). CDR3 region: CASSGDRAYEQYF. For the CDR3, the DNA is TGCGCCAGCAGTGGGGACAGGGCCTACGAGCAGTACTTC.

The chain joins TRBV5-4 to TRBJ1-4, with D possibly being TRBD1 (5 bases). The CDR3 contains 15 residues. The V gene lost 4 bases and the J gene lost 2 bases, with 12 bases spanning the gap. Germline values: CDR1 SGHNT, CDR2 YYREEE (reference sequence). The chain's CDR3 is CASSGPGGTNEKLFF. The CDR3 region has the DNA TGTGCCAGCAGCGGTCCCGGGGGGACTAATGAAAAACTGTTTTTT.

This clone was observed a single time. The chain has TRBV2 and TRBJ1-1, with D possibly being TRBD1 (6 bases). The germline CDR1 and CDR2 sequences are SNHLY and FYNNEI. The CDR3 has 13 amino acids. Trimming pared 6 bases from V and 4 bases from J, leaving 12 bases between. In DNA, the CDR3 is TGTGCCAGCAGCGAGGGGGTGGTCACTGAAGCTTTCTTT. Amino acid sequence: CASSEGVVTEAFF.

The genes are TRBV19 and TRBJ2-2; 7 positions match TRBD1. The CDR3 is made up of 12 amino acids. Germline V gives CDR1 LNHDA, CDR2 SQIVND (reference sequence). The ends lost 7 bases at V and 5 bases at J; junction bases unmatched: 1. The CDR3 DNA reads TGTGCCAGTACACAGGGGACCGGGGAGCTGTTTTTT. Protein: CASTQGTGELFF. Combining the CDR3 with reference TRBV19 and TRBJ2-2 gives the whole variable domain DGGITQSPKYLFRKEGQNVTLSCEQNLNHDAMYWYRQDPGQGLRLIYYSQIVNDFQKGDIAEGYSVSREKKESFPLTVTSAQKNPTAFYLCASTQGTGELFFGEGSRLTVL.

The chain uses TRBV5-1 and TRBJ2-7, with TRBD2 as a possible D gene (5 bases). The germline CDR1 and CDR2 sequences are SGHRS and YFSETQ. This CDR3 region has 14 residues. The V end lost 4 bases, the J end lost 3 bases, and 14 bases lay between the germline ends. The CDR3 is CASSRTRTLYEQYF. The CDR3 DNA sequence: TGCGCCAGCAGCCGGACCAGGACTCTCTACGAGCAGTACTTC.

The DNA for the CDR3 is TGTGCCAGTAGTAGCAGGGGGCGCCTGCTAGATGGCTACACCTTC. It yields the protein CASSSRGRLLDGYTF. The chain joins TRBV19 to TRBJ1-2; 8 bases match TRBD1. Losses at the gene ends were 4 bases for V and 6 bases for J; bases not matched to a gene: 10. This CDR3 has 15 residues. Germline V gene lookup returns CDR1 LNHDA and CDR2 SQIVND (reference sequence). Full variable domain (remainder filled in from reference TRBV19 and TRBJ1-2): DGGITQSPKYLFRKEGQNVTLSCEQNLNHDAMYWYRQDPGQGLRLIYYSQIVNDFQKGDIAEGYSVSREKKESFPLTVTSAQKNPTAFYLCASSSRGRLLDGYTFGSGTRLTVV.

The rearrangement joins TRBV27 to TRBJ2-3, with 10 bases that match TRBD1. CDR1 MNHEY and CDR2 SMNVEV come from the germline V gene (reference sequence). Trimming at V came to 6 bases and at J to 4 bases, leaving 4 bases not matched to a gene. This CDR3 contains 14 residues. The CDR3 DNA follows: TGTGCCAGCAGACGACAGGGGGCATCAGATACGCAGTATTTT. Protein: CASRRQGASDTQYF.

The chain links TRBV5-5 to TRBJ2-5; 9 bases match TRBD1. The CDR3 totals 16 residues. The V segment lost 2 bases and the J segment 0 bases; nucleotides outside the gene matches: 5. Germline V CDR1 and CDR2: SGHKS, YYEKEE (reference sequence). As DNA, the CDR3 is TGTGCCAGCAGCTTTCGACAGGGGGAAGACCAAGAGACCCAGTACTTC. This encodes CASSFRQGEDQETQYF.